Presented here are 11 T cell receptor beta chains from one specimen sequenced in a study of cytomegalovirus exposure and HLA in healthy donors. PCR involved 60 Vbeta and 13 Jbeta primers. Here immunoSEQ multiplex PCR was the method, and the copy in TCRdb shows in-frame clones only, minus some. Here the sample spans approximately 150,000 clones, approximately 88% being singletons. The sequencing sample was made of PBMCs. The receptors originated from a woman aged 25 to 39 in good health and CMV-seronegative.

V is TRBV30 and J is TRBJ1-2, with D possibly matching TRBD1 (6 bases). CDR3 size: 15 residues. CDR1 is GTSNPN and CDR2 is SVGIG in the germline V gene (reference sequence). The ends were cut back, 1 base at V and 1 base at J, with 13 bases in the middle. The DNA for the CDR3 is TGTGCCTGGAGTGCCCCAGGGGCAAATAACTATGGCTACACCTTC. Protein: CAWSAPGANNYGYTF.

Turning to this clone: Distinct nucleotide sequences in the sample also encode this CDR3. The CDR3 is CASSLSGQQNQPQHF. CDR3 sequence (DNA): TGTGCCAGCAGTTTATCGGGGCAACAGAATCAGCCCCAGCATTTT. The chain employs TRBV27 and TRBJ1-5, with D maybe TRBD1 (5 bases). CDR3 length: 15 amino acids. V shed 0 bases and J shed 4 bases, with 10 bases lying between them. CDR1 is MNHEY, CDR2 SMNVEV, per germline (reference sequence).

This clone showed up just once. One end of the junction does not line up with germline, which may come from a read error. The V call is TRBV7-9, the J call TRBJ1-2; TRBD1 agrees at 9 bases. Germline V CDR1 and CDR2: SEHNR, FQNEAQ (reference sequence). CDR3 size: 14 residues. For the CDR3, the DNA is TGTGCCAGCAGCTTAGGTCGAGGAACAGGGGGCCATACATTC. It is translated as CASSLGRGTGGHTF. Filled out from reference TRBV7-9 and TRBJ1-2, the complete variable domain reads DTGVSQNPRHKITKRGQNVTFRCDPISEHNRLYWYRQTLGQGPEFLTYFQNEAQLEKSRLLSDRFSAERPKGSFSTLEIQRTEQGDSAMYLCASSLGRGTGGHTFGSGTRLTVV.

In this sample, this clone turned up a few times. This chain links TRBV6-5 with TRBJ1-5; TRBD1 matches 7 bases. The junction had 4 bases not matched to a gene; V was cut back by 5 bases and J by 6 bases. CDR1 is MNHEY, CDR2 SVGAGI, per germline. The CDR3 runs 13 residues. As DNA, the CDR3 is TGTGCCAGCAGTAAACAGGGGACTCAGCCCCAGCATTTT. Amino acid sequence: CASSKQGTQPQHF.

This chain's CDR3 is CASSSGTVYNEQFF. The CDR3 DNA reads TGTGCCAGCAGCTCCGGGACTGTCTACAATGAGCAGTTCTTC. The J gene is TRBJ2-1, the V gene TRBV5-6; D possibly corresponds to TRBD2 (6 bases). Germline V gene data show CDR1 as SGHDT and CDR2 as YYEEEE. This CDR3 region has 14 residues. V dropped 3 bases and J dropped 3 bases, with 10 bases sitting between them.

The J gene is TRBJ1-5, the V gene TRBV10-2; tentatively, D is TRBD1 (6 bases). Germline CDR1 reads WSHSY; CDR2 reads SAAADI. The CDR3 sequence is 15 residues long. Trimming removed 2 bases from V and 0 bases from J, with 8 bases in between. In DNA, the CDR3 is TGCGCCAGCAGTGAGGGACAGATTAGCAATCAGCCCCAGCATTTT. Its protein product is CASSEGQISNQPQHF.

This sequence joins TRBV2 and TRBJ1-1; 9 bases are a match to TRBD1. Losses at the gene ends were 4 bases for V and 2 bases for J; bases not matched to a gene: 5. Germline V gene sequence: CDR1 SNHLY, CDR2 FYNNEI. The CDR3 extends over 15 amino acids. The DNA of the CDR3 is TGTGCCAGCAGTGTGGGGACAGGGCGAAACACTGAAGCTTTCTTT. It codes for CASSVGTGRNTEAFF.

The rearrangement joins TRBV15 to TRBJ2-1; 14 nucleotides line up with TRBD2. Germline trimming cut 2 bases from V and 5 bases from J; bases unmatched to any gene: 8. Germline lookup yields CDR1 LNHNV and CDR2 YYDKDF (reference sequence). The CDR3 contains 18 residues. This CDR3 reads CATSRSGTSGSSHNEQFF. The CDR3 DNA reads TGTGCCACCAGCAGAAGCGGGACTAGCGGGAGTTCCCACAATGAGCAGTTCTTC.

This chain links TRBV6-6 with TRBJ1-5; TRBD1 might be the D (5 bases). Germline assignment: CDR1 MNHNY and CDR2 SVGAGI (reference sequence). Trimming shortened V by 0 bases and J by 7 bases, and 10 bases separated the two germline ends. The CDR3 length is 14 residues. Here the CDR3 DNA reads TGTGCCAGCAGTTACTCAGGGGCCGGGCAGCCCCAGCATTTT. Amino acids: CASSYSGAGQPQHF.

This chain links TRBV2 with TRBJ1-6; tentative D call: TRBD1 (5 bases). The CDR3 has 14 amino acids. CDR1 is SNHLY and CDR2 is FYNNEI in the germline V gene. Trimming pared 6 bases from V and 7 bases from J, leaving 13 bases between. The CDR3 DNA is TGTGCCAGCAGGCGGGGCCGGGGGAATTCACCCCTCCACTTT. Amino acid sequence: CASRRGRGNSPLHF.

This sequence joins TRBV2 and TRBJ2-7; D is possibly TRBD1 (7 bases). The germline V gene encodes CDR1 SNHLY and CDR2 FYNNEI. V lost 5 bases, J lost 4 bases, and 18 bases lay in between. There are 15 residues in the CDR3. The CDR3 sequence: CASSHLLTGRYEQYF. The CDR3, as DNA: TGTGCCAGCAGTCACTTGCTGACAGGGAGGTACGAGCAGTACTTC.